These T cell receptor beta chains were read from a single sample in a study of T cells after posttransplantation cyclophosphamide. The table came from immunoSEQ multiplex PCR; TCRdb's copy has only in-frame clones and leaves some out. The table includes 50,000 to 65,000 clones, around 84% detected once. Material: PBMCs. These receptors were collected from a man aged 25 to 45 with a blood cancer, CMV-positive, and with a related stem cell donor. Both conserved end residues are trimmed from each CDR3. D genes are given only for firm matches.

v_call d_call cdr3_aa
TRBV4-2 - ASSQERQAHNEQF
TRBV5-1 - ASRGSGNEQF
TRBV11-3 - ASSPYGGETQY
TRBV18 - ASSPISDRNTGELF
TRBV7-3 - ASSPYGRGYNEQF
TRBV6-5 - ASSEAVYGYT
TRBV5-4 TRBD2 ASSLGREGPGEQY
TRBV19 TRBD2 ASSLRTSGYNEQF
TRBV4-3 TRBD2 ASSQESGGSNGEQF
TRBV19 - ASSPQQGWNQPQH
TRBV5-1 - ASSFPGNEQF
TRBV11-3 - ASSSGQLNYGYT
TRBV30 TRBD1 AWRKDRSGNYGYT
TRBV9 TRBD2 ASSVREDTQY
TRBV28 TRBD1 ASSSGQGTDYGYT
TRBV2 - ASSLTGLGAF
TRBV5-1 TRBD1 ASSWGQGNRKETQY
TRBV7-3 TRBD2 ASSLRGLDYNEQF
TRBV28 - ASSYSSPYGYT
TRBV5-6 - ASSHILGSARTDTQY
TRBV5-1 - ASSLGRSEYEQY
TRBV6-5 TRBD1 ASSTGGTNEKLF
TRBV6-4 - ASSASRNQPQH
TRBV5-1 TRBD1 ASSLNGQANTEAF
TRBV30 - AWKPLMSGNTIY
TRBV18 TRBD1 ASSPPTGNTIY
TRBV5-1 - ASSLSFQDEQY
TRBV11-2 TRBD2 ASSAGLELRETQY
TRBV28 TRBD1 ATVRTGTGAGNTIY
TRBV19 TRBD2 ASSKTGTSGAYEQY
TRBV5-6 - ASTNGGGDLYGYT
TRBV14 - ASSQDSWAHTYEQY
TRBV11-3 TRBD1 ASSPRTGEISGANVLT
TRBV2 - ASHGSQSSYNEQF
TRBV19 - ASTRLGGQPQH
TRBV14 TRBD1 ASSRLLGTVEQY
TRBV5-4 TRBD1 ASLQQGMNNEQF
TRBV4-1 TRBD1 ASQPRWEQGRTGELF
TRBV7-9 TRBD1 ASSFGQGRHEQY
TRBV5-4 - ASSTPGGTGELF
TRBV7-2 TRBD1 ASSRTGGANVLT
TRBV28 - ASSLPQTRTQY
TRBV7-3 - ASSQAGSDTQY
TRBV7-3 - ASSLRAPDTQY
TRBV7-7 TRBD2 ASSPQREGTGELF
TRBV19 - ASSGQSNTEAF
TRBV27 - ASSSRFDGYT
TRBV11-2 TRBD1 ASSISGETGVNEQF
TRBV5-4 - ASSLAVGEFSYEQY
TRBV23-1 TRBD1 ASSQPPGQAYQPQH
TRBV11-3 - ASSPFRDNEQF
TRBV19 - ASHGRRNYGYT
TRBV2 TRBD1 ASSDPATGNQETQY